These T cell receptor beta chains were read from a single sample in a study of blood T cell repertoires in COVID-19. TCRdb's copy holds only in-frame clones and misses some; the assay was immunoSEQ multiplex PCR. The sample lists over 200,000 clones; 70% to 85% were seen once. The specimen sequenced was PBMCs or T cells enriched from blood (not recorded which). The receptors derive from a man between 40 and 49 years old who had recovered from COVID-19. Both conserved end residues are part of each CDR3. The D gene is left open where the match is weak. Size is stated for part of the rows, as once, few or many counts, or as a class when the clone is expanded.

CDR3aa	CDR3nt	abundance	d_gene	v_gene	j_gene
CASSQVAGGPGAGNEQFF	TGCGCCAGCAGCCAAGTTGCGGGAGGGCCTGGGGCGGGCAATGAGCAGTTCTTC	-	TRBD2	TRBV4-1	TRBJ2-1
CASSLTSGNTGELFF	TGTGCCAGCAGCTTAACTAGCGGGAACACCGGGGAGCTGTTTTTT	-	TRBD2	TRBV7-8	TRBJ2-2
CASSLTTSNQPQHF	TGTGCCAGCAGCTTAACGACAAGCAATCAGCCCCAGCATTTT	-	-	TRBV11-2	TRBJ1-5
CASSSPGQGVGYTF	TGTGCCAGCAGCTCCCCGGGACAGGGTGTTGGCTACACCTTC	-	TRBD1	TRBV5-4	TRBJ1-2
CAWSVDGGAYEQYF	TGTGCCTGGAGTGTAGACGGGGGGGCCTACGAGCAGTACTTC	-	TRBD2	TRBV30	TRBJ2-7
CASSEMDRVNEKLFF	TGTGCCAGCAGCGAAATGGACAGGGTAAATGAAAAACTGTTTTTT	-	TRBD1	TRBV2	TRBJ1-4
CASSYSRGAYNSPLHF	TGTGCCAGCAGTTACTCGCGGGGGGCTTACAATTCACCCCTCCACTTT	-	-	TRBV6-5	TRBJ1-6
CASSDFGESYEQYF	TGCGCCAGCAGTGATTTCGGGGAGTCCTACGAGCAGTACTTC	-	-	TRBV10-1	TRBJ2-7
CASSLRTGDTEAFF	TGTGCCAGCAGCTTGCGGACAGGGGACACTGAAGCTTTCTTT	-	TRBD1	TRBV5-4	TRBJ1-1
CATSARTGTYEQYF	TGTGCCACCAGCGCACGGACTGGAACCTACGAGCAGTACTTC	-	-	TRBV15	TRBJ2-7
CASSPWTSGNEQYF	TGTGCCAGCAGTCCTTGGACTAGCGGGAACGAGCAGTACTTC	-	TRBD2	TRBV27	TRBJ2-7
CASSPSGTAYYEQYF	TGTGCCAGCTCACCCTCCGGGACAGCTTACTACGAGCAGTACTTC	-	TRBD1	TRBV18	TRBJ2-7
CASSIRTAGPGNTEAFF	TGCGCCAGCAGCATAAGGACAGCCGGTCCTGGGAACACTGAAGCTTTCTTT	-	-	TRBV5-1	TRBJ1-1
CASSEGGTARLYGYTF	TGTGCCAGCAGTGAAGGGGGGACAGCCCGCCTCTATGGCTACACCTTC	once	TRBD1	TRBV2	TRBJ1-2
CASRQQGGNTEAFF	TGTGCCAGCAGGCAACAGGGGGGGAACACTGAAGCTTTCTTT	-	TRBD1	TRBV5-6	TRBJ1-1
CASSISLGVRGRSGFF	TGTGCCAGTAGTATCAGTCTCGGGGTCAGGGGCCGGTCTGGTTTCTTT	-	-	TRBV19	TRBJ1-1
CATHPTGWGLNEQFF	TGTGCCACTCATCCGACAGGGTGGGGGCTCAATGAGCAGTTCTTC	-	TRBD1	TRBV2	TRBJ2-1
CASSGLTSGRAYNEQFF	TGTGCCAGCAGTGGGCTGACTAGCGGGAGGGCCTACAATGAGCAGTTCTTC	-	TRBD2	TRBV2	TRBJ2-1
CASSRRLAEKNIQYF	TGTGCCAGCAGCCGCCGACTAGCGGAGAAAAACATTCAGTACTTC	-	TRBD2	TRBV3-1/TRBV3-2	TRBJ2-4
CAISTGENYGYTF	TGTGCCATCTCAACGGGAGAAAACTATGGCTACACCTTC	once	-	TRBV10-3	TRBJ1-2
CASSAASRDTIYF	TGTGCCAGCAGCGCGGCTAGTCGGGACACCATATATTTT	-	-	TRBV5-4	TRBJ1-3
CASSVGTSGRYEQYF	TGTGCCAGCAGCGTAGGGACTAGCGGGAGGTACGAGCAGTACTTC	-	TRBD2	TRBV5-4	TRBJ2-7
CASSHDTGGPAREKLFF	TGTGCCAGCAGCCATGACACGGGGGGCCCGGCCCGTGAAAAACTGTTTTTT	-	-	TRBV3-1/TRBV3-2	TRBJ1-4
CASSLKGGTSFSHEQFF	TGTGCCAGCAGCTTAAAGGGGGGGACTAGCTTCTCCCATGAGCAGTTCTTC	-	TRBD2	TRBV11-2	TRBJ2-1
CACLRGPSSYEQYF	TGTGCCTGCCTCAGGGGGCCAAGCTCCTACGAGCAGTACTTC	-	TRBD1	TRBV30	TRBJ2-7
CASSLFQGYGYTF	TGCGCCAGCAGCTTATTCCAGGGCTATGGCTACACCTTC	-	-	TRBV5-1	TRBJ1-2
CASSYATGSPDTQYF	TGTGCCAGCAGTTACGCCACAGGGTCCCCAGATACGCAGTATTTT	-	-	TRBV6-2/TRBV6-3	TRBJ2-3
CATSRDRGSSGYTF	TGTGCCACCAGCAGGGACAGGGGTTCGTCTGGCTACACCTTC	-	TRBD1	TRBV15	TRBJ1-2
CASSLDRAGEQFF	TGTGCCAGCAGCTTGGACAGGGCAGGTGAGCAGTTCTTC	-	-	TRBV5-4	TRBJ2-1
CASSHTGVEGYTF	TGTGCCAGCAGCCACACAGGGGTAGAGGGCTACACCTTC	-	TRBD1	TRBV7-9	TRBJ1-2
CASSPARAGGLQETQYF	TGTGCCAGCAGCCCCGCCCGGGCGGGAGGACTCCAAGAGACCCAGTACTTC	-	TRBD2	TRBV7-9	TRBJ2-5
CASSIGLGSPYEQYF	TGTGCCAGTAGTATAGGTCTAGGCAGTCCATACGAGCAGTACTTC	-	-	TRBV19	TRBJ2-7
CASSIVETQYF	TGTGCCAGCAGTATAGTGGAGACCCAGTACTTC	-	-	TRBV27	TRBJ2-5
CASSLSQIPGQPYRPNTEAFF	TGTGCCAGCAGTTTATCCCAGATACCGGGACAGCCTTATCGGCCTAACACTGAAGCTTTCTTT	-	TRBD1	TRBV28	TRBJ1-1
CASSLGTGGEKLFF	TGCGCCAGCAGCTTAGGGACAGGGGGTGAAAAACTGTTTTTT	once	TRBD1	TRBV5-1	TRBJ1-4
CASSPEPRGTEAFF	TGTGCCAGCAGCCCGGAACCCCGGGGCACTGAAGCTTTCTTT	-	-	TRBV5-4	TRBJ1-1
CASSLAGNHNSPLHF	TGTGCCAGTAGTCTCGCCGGGAACCATAATTCACCCCTCCACTTT	-	-	TRBV19	TRBJ1-6
CASLGGPYNSPLHF	TGTGCCAGCCTCGGCGGCCCCTATAATTCACCCCTCCACTTT	-	-	TRBV6-6	TRBJ1-6
CASSSTGGSNYGYTF	TGTGCCAGCAGCTCTACAGGGGGCTCTAACTATGGCTACACCTTC	-	TRBD1	TRBV5-4	TRBJ1-2
CASSHSHRERFYGYTF	TGCGCCAGCAGCCATTCCCACAGGGAGCGCTTCTATGGCTACACCTTC	-	-	TRBV4-1	TRBJ1-2
CASSLRTGGGEAFF	TGCGCCAGCAGCCTCCGGACAGGAGGGGGTGAAGCTTTCTTT	-	TRBD1	TRBV4-3	TRBJ1-1
CASTPTGGITDTQYF	TGTGCCAGCACCCCCACAGGGGGGATCACAGATACGCAGTATTTT	-	TRBD1	TRBV27	TRBJ2-3
CASSPGQGGKNEQFF	TGTGCCAGCAGCCCCGGACAGGGGGGTAAAAATGAGCAGTTCTTC	-	TRBD1	TRBV11-1	TRBJ2-1
CASSSGDYEQFF	TGTGCCAGCAGTTCGGGGGACTATGAGCAGTTCTTC	-	-	TRBV7-9	TRBJ2-1
CATSRDGGAYEQFF	TGTGCCACCAGCAGAGACGGGGGGGCATATGAGCAGTTCTTC	-	TRBD2	TRBV15	TRBJ2-1
CASSFMSQPQHF	TGTGCCAGCAGTTTCATGAGTCAGCCCCAGCATTTT	once	-	TRBV28	TRBJ1-5
CATSRALAGVTDTQYF	TGTGCCACCAGCAGAGCACTAGCGGGCGTCACAGATACGCAGTATTTT	-	TRBD2	TRBV15	TRBJ2-3
CASSQVRVPGANVLTF	TGTGCCAGCAGCCAGGTCAGGGTCCCTGGGGCCAACGTCCTGACTTTC	-	-	TRBV16	TRBJ2-6
CASSIAGARETQYF	TGTGCCAGTAGTATTGCGGGGGCCCGGGAGACCCAGTACTTC	-	-	TRBV19	TRBJ2-5